Listed here are 5 T cell receptor beta chains from one sample, sequenced in a study of identical twins. MiXCR, applied by TCRdb to the 5' RACE reads, yields one record per CDR3 protein. The sample shows 690,000 or so distinct CDR3 sequences, 8.6% of them seen only once. The data also belong to a second study, concerning yellow fever vaccine responses in identical twins.

Sequencing was done on a sample of PBMCs. The source of these receptors is a young woman in good health.

V gene TRBV6-2 or TRBV6-3 combines with J gene TRBJ2-4; TRBD1 agrees at 8 bases. Germline CDR1 MNHEY, CDR2 SVGEGT. The CDR3 sequence is 15 residues long. With 0 bases clipped from V and 5 bases from J, the junction kept 3 bases outside the gene matches. CDR3 loop: CASSYSGTGQNIQYF. DNA for the CDR3: TGTGCCAGCAGTTACTCGGGGACAGGCCAAAACATTCAGTACTTC.

This clonotype was found many times. The rearrangement joins TRBV4-3 to TRBJ2-3, with 7 positions matching TRBD2. Germline loops: CDR1 LGHNA, CDR2 YSLEER. Trimming took 0 bases from V and 2 from J; bases not matched to a gene: 8. The CDR3 covers 17 residues. Written as DNA, the CDR3 is TGCGCCAGCAGCCAAGATCGTCTAGCGGACTACACAGATACGCAGTATTTT. This encodes CASSQDRLADYTDTQYF.

The rearrangement uses TRBV20-1 and TRBJ2-4; tentative D call: TRBD2 (6 bases). Germline V gene lookup returns CDR1 DFQATT and CDR2 SNEGSKA (reference sequence). The CDR3 is 16 amino acids. V lost 5 bases and J 1 base, leaving 18 bases between the germline ends. The DNA of the CDR3 is TGCAGTGCTGGGGGAGGACTCATCAGGGCCAAAAACATTCAGTACTTC. Translated: CSAGGGLIRAKNIQYF.

This clonotype was observed many times. The chain uses TRBV4-3 and TRBJ2-3; 10 nucleotides match TRBD1. In germline, CDR1 is LGHNA, CDR2 YSLEER. The CDR3 is 17 residues long. V was pared by 0 bases and J by 1 base, with 4 bases of the junction left unmatched. The CDR3, as DNA: TGCGCCAGCAGCCAAGAGGGGACAGGGGCTGGCACAGATACGCAGTATTTT. It encodes CASSQEGTGAGTDTQYF.

The gene calls are TRBV2 and TRBJ2-7, with D tentatively TRBD1 (6 bases). This CDR3 spans 15 amino acids. Germline CDR1 reads SNHLY; CDR2 reads FYNNEI. V gave up 2 bases and J gave up 5 bases, with 16 bases separating them. Written as DNA, the CDR3 is TGTGCCAGCAGTGAATGGAGACAGGCCGTGGACGAGCAGTACTTC. It codes for CASSEWRQAVDEQYF.